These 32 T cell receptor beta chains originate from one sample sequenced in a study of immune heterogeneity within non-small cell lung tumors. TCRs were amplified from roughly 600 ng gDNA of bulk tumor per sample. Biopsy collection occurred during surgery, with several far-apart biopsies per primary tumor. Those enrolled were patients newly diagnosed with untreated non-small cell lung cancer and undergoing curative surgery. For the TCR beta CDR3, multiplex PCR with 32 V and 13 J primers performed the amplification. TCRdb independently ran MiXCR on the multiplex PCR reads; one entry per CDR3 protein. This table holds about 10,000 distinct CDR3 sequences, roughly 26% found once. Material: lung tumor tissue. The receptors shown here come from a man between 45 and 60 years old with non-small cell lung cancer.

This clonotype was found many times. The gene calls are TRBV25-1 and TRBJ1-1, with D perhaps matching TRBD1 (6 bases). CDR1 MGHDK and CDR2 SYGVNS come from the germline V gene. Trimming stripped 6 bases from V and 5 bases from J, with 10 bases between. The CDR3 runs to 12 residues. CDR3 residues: CASRGAGTEAFF. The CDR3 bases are TGTGCCAGCAGGGGGGCAGGGACTGAAGCTTTCTTT.

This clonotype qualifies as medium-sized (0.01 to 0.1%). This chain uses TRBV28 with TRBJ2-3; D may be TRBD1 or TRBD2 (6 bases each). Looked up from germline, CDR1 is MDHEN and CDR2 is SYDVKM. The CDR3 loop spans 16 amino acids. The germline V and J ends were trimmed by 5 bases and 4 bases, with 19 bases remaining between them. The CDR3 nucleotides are TGTGCCAGCAGTAGGGGGGCCGGGTTGGGTCCAGATACGCAGTATTTT. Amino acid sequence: CASSRGAGLGPDTQYF.

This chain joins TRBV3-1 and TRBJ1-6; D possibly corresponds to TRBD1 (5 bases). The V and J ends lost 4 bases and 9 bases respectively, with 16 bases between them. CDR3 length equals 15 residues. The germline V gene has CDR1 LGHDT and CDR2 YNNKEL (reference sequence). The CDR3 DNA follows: TGTGCCAGCAGCCGAGCCGCAGGGCTTGGTTCACCCCTCCACTTT. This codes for CASSRAAGLGSPLHF.

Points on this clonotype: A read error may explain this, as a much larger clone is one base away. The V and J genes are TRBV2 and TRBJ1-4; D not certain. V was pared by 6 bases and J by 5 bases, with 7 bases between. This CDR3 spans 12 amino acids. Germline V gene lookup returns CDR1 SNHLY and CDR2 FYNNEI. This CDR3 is CASRRVNEKLFF. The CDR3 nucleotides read TGTGCCAGCAGACGGGTGAATGAAAAACTGTTTTTT. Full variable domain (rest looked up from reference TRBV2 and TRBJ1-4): EPEVTQTPSHQVTQMGQEVILRCVPISNHLYFYWYRQILGQKVEFLVSFYNNEISEKSEIFDDQFSVERPDGSNFTLKIRSTKLEDSAMYFCASRRVNEKLFFGSGTQLSVL.

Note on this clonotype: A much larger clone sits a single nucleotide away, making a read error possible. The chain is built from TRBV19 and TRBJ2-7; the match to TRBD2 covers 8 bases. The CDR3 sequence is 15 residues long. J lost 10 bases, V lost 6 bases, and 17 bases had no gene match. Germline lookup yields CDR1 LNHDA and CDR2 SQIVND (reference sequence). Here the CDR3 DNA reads TGTGCCAGTAGAGTGAAAGCGGGAGCTCCGGGTGATCAGTACTTC. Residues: CASRVKAGAPGDQYF.

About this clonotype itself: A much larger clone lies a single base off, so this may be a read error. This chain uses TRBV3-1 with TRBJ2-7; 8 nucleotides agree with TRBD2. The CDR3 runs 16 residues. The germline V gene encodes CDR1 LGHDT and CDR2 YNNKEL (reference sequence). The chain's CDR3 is CASSPFRTSLSNEQYF. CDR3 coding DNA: TGTGCCAGCAGCCCTTTTAGGACTAGCCTCTCCAACGAGCAGTACTTC.

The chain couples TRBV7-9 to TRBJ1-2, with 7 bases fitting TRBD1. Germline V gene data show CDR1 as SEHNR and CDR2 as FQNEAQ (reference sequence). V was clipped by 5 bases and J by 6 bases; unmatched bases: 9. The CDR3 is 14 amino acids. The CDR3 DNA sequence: TGTGCCAGCAGCCGGCTTAAAACAGGGGATGGCTACACCTTC. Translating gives CASSRLKTGDGYTF.

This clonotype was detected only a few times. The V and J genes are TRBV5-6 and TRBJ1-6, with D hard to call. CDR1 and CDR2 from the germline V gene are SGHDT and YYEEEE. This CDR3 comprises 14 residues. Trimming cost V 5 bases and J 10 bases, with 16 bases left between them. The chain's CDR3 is CASSPGGGVSPLHF. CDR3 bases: TGTGCCAGCAGTCCTGGCGGTGGGGTATCACCCCTCCACTTT.

Here the CDR3 reads CASSDSENTVSFF. The CDR3 DNA reads TGTGCCAGCAGTGATTCCGAGAACACTGTATCTTTCTTT. The chain has TRBV6-4 and TRBJ1-1; D is unresolved. V lost 3 bases and J 12 bases, leaving 17 bases between the germline ends. The CDR3 is 13 residues long. The germline CDR1 and CDR2 sequences are MRHNA and SNTAGT.

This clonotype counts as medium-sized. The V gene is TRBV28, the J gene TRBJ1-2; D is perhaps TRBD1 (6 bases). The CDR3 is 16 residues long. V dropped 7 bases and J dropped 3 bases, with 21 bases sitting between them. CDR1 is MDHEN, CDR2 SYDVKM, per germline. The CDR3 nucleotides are TGTGCCAGCAATGGGGGCCCCGGGGGTGTAGACTATGGCTACACCTTC. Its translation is CASNGGPGGVDYGYTF.

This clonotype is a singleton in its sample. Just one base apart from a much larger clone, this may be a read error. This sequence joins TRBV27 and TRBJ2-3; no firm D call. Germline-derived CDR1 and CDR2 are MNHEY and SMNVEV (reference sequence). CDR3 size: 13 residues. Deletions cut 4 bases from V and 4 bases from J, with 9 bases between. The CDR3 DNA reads TGTGCCAGCAGTTCGCAGGCTCCAGATACGCAGTATTTT. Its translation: CASSSQAPDTQYF.

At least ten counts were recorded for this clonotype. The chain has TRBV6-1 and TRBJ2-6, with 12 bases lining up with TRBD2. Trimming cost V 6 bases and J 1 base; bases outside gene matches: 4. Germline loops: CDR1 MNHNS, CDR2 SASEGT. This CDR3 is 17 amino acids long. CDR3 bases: TGTGCCAGCAGAATACTAGCGGGGGGTTCTGGGGCCAACGTCCTGACTTTC. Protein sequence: CASRILAGGSGANVLTF.

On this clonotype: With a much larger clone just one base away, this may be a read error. The DNA for the CDR3 is TGCGCCAGCAGCATTGCTCCTAGCTCCTACAATGGGCAGTTCTTC. It codes for CASSIAPSSYNGQFF. The chain carries TRBV5-1 and TRBJ2-5; tentatively, D is TRBD2 (5 bases). The DNA end lines up better with TRBJ2-1; the J call may be wrong. This CDR3 comprises 15 residues. Germline V gene lookup returns CDR1 SGHRS and CDR2 YFSETQ.

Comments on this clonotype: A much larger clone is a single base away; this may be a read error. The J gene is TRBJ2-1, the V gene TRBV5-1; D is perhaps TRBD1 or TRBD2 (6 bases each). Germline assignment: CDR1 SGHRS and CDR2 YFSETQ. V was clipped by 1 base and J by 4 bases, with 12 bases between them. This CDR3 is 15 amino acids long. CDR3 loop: CASSLSRGGYNEQFF. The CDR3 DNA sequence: TGCGCCAGCAGCTTGTCCAGAGGGGGGTACAATGAGCAGTTCTTC.

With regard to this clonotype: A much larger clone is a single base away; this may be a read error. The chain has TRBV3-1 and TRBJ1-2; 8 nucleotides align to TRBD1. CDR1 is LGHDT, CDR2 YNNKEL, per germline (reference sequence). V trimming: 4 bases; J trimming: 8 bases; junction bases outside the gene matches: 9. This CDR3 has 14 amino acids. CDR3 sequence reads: CASSRYDRGRGYTF. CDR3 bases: TGTGCCAGCAGCCGGTACGACAGGGGTAGGGGCTACACCTTC.

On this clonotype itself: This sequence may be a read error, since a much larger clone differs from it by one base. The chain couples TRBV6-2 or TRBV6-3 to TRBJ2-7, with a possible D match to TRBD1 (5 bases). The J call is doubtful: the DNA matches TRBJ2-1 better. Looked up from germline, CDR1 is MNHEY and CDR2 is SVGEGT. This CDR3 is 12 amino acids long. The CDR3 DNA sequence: TGTGCCAGCAGCCAAAGGGGCCTCGAGCAGTTCTTC. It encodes CASSQRGLEQFF.

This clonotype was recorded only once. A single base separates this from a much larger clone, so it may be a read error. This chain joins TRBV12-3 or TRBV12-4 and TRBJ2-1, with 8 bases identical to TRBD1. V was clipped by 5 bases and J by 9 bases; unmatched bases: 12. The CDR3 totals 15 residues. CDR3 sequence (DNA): TGTGCCAGCAGTCCGACAGGGGAGGAAGGGTCTGAGCAGTTCTTC. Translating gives CASSPTGEEGSEQFF.

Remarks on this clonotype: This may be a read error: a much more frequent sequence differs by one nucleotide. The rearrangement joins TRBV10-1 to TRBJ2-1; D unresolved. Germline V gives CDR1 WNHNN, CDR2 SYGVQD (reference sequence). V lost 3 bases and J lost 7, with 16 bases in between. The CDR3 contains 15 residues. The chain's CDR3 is CASSEGLPAGNEQFF. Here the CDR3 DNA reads TGCGCCAGCAGTGAAGGGCTACCGGCCGGGAATGAGCAGTTCTTC.

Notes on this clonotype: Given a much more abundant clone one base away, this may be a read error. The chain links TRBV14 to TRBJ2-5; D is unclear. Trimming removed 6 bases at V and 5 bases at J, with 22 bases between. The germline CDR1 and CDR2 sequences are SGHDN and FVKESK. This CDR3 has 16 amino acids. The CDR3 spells CASRSSQANREETQYF. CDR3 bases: TGTGCCAGCAGGTCCTCCCAGGCAAATAGAGAGGAGACCCAGTACTTC.

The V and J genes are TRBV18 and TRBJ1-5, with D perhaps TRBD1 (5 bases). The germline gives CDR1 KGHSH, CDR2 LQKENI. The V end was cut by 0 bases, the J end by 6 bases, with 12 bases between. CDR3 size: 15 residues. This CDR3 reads CASSPPSAGRQPQHF. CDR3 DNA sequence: TGTGCCAGCTCACCACCCTCGGCGGGGCGTCAGCCCCAGCATTTT.

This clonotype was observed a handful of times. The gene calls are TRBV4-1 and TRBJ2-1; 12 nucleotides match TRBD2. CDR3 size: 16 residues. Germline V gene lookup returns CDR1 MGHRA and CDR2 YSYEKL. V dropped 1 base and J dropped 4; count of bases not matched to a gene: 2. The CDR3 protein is CASSQGTSGIYNEQFF. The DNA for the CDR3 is TGCGCCAGCAGCCAAGGGACTAGCGGGATTTACAATGAGCAGTTCTTC.

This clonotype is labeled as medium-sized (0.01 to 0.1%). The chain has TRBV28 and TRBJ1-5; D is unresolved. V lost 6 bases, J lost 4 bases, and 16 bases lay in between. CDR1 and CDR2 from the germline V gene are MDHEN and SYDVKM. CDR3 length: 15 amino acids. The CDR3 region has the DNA TGTGCCAGCAGAGCCCAGGCGGTTACAAATCAGCCCCAGCATTTT. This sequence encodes CASRAQAVTNQPQHF.

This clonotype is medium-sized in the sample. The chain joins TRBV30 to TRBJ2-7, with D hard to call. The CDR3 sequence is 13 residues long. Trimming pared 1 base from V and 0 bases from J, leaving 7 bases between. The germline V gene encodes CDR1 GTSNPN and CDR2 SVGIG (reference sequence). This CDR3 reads CAWSGYNSYEQYF. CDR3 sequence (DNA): TGTGCCTGGAGTGGTTACAACTCCTACGAGCAGTACTTC.

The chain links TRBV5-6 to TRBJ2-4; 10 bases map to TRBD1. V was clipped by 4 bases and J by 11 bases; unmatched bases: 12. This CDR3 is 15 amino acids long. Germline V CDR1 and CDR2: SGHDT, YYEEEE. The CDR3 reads CASSKAGTGEGVQYF. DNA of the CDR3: TGTGCCAGCAGCAAAGCCGGGACAGGGGAGGGGGTTCAGTACTTC.

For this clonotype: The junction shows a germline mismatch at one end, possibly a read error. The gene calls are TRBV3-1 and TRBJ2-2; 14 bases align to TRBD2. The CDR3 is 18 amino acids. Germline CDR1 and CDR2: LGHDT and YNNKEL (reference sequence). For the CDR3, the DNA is TGTGCCTGCAGCCAAAGGACTAGCGGGAGGAGTAGGGCCGGGGAGCTGTTTTTT. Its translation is CACSQRTSGRSRAGELFF.

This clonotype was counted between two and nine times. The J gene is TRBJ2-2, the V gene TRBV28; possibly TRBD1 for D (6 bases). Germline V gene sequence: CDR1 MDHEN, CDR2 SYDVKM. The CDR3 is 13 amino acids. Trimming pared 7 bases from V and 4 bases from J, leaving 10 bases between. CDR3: CASTDSSTGELFF. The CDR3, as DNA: TGTGCCAGCACGGACAGTTCCACCGGGGAGCTGTTTTTT.

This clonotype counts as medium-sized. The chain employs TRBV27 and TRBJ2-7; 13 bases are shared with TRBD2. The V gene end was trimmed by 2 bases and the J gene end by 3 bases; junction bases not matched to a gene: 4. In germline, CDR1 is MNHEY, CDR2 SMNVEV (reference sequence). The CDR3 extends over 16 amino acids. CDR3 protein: CASSLLTSGRNYEQYF. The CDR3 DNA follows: TGTGCCAGCAGTTTACTGACTAGCGGGAGGAACTACGAGCAGTACTTC.

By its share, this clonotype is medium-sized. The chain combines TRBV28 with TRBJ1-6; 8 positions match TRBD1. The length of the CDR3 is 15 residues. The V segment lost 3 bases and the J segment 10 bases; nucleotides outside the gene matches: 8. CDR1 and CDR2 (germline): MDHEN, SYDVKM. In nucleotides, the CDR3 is TGTGCCAGCAGTTTTCGACAGGGGATTCAGTCACCCCTCCACTTT. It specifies CASSFRQGIQSPLHF. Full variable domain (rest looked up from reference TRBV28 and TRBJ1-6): DVKVTQSSRYLVKRTGEKVFLECVQDMDHENMFWYRQDPGLGLRLIYFSYDVKMKEKGDIPEGYSVSREKKERFSLILESASTNQTSMYLCASSFRQGIQSPLHFGNGTRLTVT.

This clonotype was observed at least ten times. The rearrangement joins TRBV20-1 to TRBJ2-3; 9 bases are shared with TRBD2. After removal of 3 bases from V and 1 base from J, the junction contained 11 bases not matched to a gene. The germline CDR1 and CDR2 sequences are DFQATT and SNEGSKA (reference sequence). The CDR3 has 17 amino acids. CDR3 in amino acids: CSARSPGVAGGTDTQYF. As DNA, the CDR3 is TGCAGTGCTAGGTCCCCCGGGGTAGCGGGAGGCACAGATACGCAGTATTTT.

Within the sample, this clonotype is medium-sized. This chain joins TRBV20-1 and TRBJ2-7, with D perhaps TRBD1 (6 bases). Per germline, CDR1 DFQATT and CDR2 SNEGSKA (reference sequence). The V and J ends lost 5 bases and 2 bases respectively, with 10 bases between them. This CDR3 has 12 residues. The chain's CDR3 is CSAGRQAYEQYF. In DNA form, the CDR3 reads TGCAGTGCTGGGAGACAGGCCTACGAGCAGTACTTC.

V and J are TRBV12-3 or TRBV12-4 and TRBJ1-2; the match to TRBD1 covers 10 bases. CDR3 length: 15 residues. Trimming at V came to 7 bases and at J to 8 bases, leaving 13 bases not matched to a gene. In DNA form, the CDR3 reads TGTGCCAGCACCCCAAGACAGGGGGCCTTAGGAGGCTACACCTTC. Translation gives CASTPRQGALGGYTF.

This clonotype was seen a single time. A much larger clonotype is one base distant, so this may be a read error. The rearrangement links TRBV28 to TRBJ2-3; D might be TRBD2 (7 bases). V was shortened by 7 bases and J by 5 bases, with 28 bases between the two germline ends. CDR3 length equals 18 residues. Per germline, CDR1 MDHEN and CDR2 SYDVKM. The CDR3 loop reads CASTSAWGGPSGKDTQYF. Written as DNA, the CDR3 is TGTGCCAGCACCTCAGCCTGGGGGGGGCCCTCGGGGAAAGATACGCAGTATTTT.